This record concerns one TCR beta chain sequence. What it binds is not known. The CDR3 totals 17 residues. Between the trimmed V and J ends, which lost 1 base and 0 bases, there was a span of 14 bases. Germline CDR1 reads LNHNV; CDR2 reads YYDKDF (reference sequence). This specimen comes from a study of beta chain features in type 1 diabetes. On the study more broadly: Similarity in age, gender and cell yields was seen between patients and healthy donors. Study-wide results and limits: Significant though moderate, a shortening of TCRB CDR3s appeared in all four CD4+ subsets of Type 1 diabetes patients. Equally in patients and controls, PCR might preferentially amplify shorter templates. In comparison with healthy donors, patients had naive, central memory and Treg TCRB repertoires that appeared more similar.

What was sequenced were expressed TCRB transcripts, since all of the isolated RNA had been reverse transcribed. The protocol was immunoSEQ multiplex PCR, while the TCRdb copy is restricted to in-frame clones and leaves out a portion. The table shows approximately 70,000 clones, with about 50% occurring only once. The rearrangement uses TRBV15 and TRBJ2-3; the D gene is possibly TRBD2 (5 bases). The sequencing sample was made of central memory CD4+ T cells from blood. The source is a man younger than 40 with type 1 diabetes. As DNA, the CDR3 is TGTGCCACCAGCAGAGGAGGAGGTGGGAGTAGCACAGATACGCAGTATTTT. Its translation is CATSRGGGGSSTDTQYF.